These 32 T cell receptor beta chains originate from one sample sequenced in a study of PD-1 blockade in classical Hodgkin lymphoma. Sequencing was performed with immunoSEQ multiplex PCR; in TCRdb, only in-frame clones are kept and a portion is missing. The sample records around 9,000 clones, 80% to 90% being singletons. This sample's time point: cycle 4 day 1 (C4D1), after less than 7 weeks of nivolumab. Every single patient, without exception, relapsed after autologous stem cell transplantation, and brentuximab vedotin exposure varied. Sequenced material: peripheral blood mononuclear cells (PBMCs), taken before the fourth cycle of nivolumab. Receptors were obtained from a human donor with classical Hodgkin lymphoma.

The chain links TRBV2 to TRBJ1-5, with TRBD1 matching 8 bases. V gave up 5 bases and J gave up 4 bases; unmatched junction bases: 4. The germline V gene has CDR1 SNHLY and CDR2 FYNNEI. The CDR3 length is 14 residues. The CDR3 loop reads CASSWTGSNQPQHF. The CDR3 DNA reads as TGTGCCAGCAGTTGGACAGGGTCAAATCAGCCCCAGCATTTT.

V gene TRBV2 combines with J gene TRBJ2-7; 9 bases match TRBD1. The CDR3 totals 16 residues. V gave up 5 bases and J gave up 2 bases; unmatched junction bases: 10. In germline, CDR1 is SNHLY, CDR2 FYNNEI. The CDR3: CASSPGPGTGPYEQYF. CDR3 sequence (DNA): TGTGCCAGCAGTCCTGGCCCCGGGACAGGGCCCTACGAGCAGTACTTC.

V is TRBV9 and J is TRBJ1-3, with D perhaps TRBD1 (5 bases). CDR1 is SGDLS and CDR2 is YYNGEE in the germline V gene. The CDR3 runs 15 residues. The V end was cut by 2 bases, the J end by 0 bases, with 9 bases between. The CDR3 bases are TGTGCCAGCAGCGTTCAGGGAATCTCTGGAAACACCATATATTTT. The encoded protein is CASSVQGISGNTIYF. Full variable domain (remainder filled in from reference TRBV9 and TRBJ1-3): DSGVTQTPKHLITATGQRVTLRCSPRSGDLSVYWYQQSLDQGLQFLIQYYNGEERAKGNILERFSAQQFPDLHSELNLSSLELGDSALYFCASSVQGISGNTIYFGEGSWLTVV.

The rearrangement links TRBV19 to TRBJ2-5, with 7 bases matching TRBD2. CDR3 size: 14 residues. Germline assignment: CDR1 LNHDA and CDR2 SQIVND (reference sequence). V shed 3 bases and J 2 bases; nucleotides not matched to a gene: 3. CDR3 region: CASSMGLHQETQYF. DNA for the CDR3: TGTGCCAGTAGTATGGGACTACATCAAGAGACCCAGTACTTC.

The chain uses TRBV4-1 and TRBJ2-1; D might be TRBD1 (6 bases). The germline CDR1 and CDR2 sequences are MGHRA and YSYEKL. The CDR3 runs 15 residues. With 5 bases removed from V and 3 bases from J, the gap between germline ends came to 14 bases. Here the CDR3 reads CASSKEQGIYNEQFF. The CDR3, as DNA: TGCGCCAGCAGCAAGGAACAGGGAATCTACAATGAGCAGTTCTTC.

CDR3 protein: CASTSSDRVADTQYF. As DNA, the CDR3 is TGTGCCAGCACGTCCTCGGACAGGGTTGCCGATACGCAGTATTTT. The chain employs TRBV27 and TRBJ2-3; 8 positions agree with TRBD1. The CDR3 is 15 amino acids. From germline, CDR1 is MNHEY and CDR2 SMNVEV (reference sequence). With V trimmed by 7 bases and J by 6 bases, 12 bases remained unmatched.

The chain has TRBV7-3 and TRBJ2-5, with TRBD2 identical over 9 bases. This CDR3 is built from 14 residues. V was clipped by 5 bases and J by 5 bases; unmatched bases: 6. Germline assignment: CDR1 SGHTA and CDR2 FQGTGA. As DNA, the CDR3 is TGTGCCAGCAGCCAGCGGGGGGCCGGGGAGACCCAGTACTTC. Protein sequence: CASSQRGAGETQYF.

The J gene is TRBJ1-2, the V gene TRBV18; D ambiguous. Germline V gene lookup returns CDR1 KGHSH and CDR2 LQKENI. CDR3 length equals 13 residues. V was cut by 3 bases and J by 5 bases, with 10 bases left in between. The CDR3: CASSPEAAYGYTF. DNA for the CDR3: TGTGCCAGCTCACCCGAGGCGGCATATGGCTACACCTTC.

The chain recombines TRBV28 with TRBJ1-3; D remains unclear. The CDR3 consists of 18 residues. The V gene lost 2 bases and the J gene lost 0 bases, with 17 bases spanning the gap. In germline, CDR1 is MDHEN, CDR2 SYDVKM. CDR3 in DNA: TGTGCCAGCAGTTTAAATTTTTTGGCAGATAGCTCTGGAAACACCATATATTTT. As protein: CASSLNFLADSSGNTIYF.

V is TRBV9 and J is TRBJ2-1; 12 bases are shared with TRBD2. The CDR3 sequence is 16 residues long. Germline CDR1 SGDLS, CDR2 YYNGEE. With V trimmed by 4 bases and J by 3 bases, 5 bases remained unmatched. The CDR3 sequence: CASSRLAGANYNEQFF. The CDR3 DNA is TGTGCCAGCAGCCGACTAGCGGGGGCCAACTACAATGAGCAGTTCTTC.

CDR3 coding DNA: TGCGCCAGCAGCCAAGATCGTACTTTTAATGAAAAACTGTTTTTT. Protein: CASSQDRTFNEKLFF. This chain uses TRBV4-3 with TRBJ1-4; D ambiguous. Trimming shortened V by 0 bases and J by 4 bases, and 9 bases separated the two germline ends. This CDR3 has 15 residues. Germline V gives CDR1 LGHNA, CDR2 YSLEER.

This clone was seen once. The chain's CDR3 is CASSQVGPATNEKLFF. CDR3 coding DNA: TGCGCCAGCAGCCAAGTAGGGCCTGCAACTAATGAAAAACTGTTTTTT. The V call is TRBV4-3, the J call TRBJ1-4, with D unresolved. Germline V gene data show CDR1 as LGHNA and CDR2 as YSLEER. The CDR3 spans 16 residues. Trimming pared 1 base from V and 0 bases from J, leaving 9 bases between.

In nucleotides, the CDR3 is TGTGCCAGCAGCTTAGCTCGATTCTTCACGAGCTCCTATAATTCACCCCTCCACTTT. Residues: CASSLARFFTSSYNSPLHF. The chain is built from TRBV7-9 and TRBJ1-6; D not resolved. Trimming stripped 0 bases from V and 0 bases from J, with 15 bases between. There are 19 residues in the CDR3. The germline V gene has CDR1 SEHNR and CDR2 FQNEAQ (reference sequence).

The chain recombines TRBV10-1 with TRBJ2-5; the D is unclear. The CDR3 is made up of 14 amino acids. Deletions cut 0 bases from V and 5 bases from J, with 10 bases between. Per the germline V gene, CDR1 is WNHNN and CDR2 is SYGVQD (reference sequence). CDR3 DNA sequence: TGCGCCAGCAGTGAGTCTGCCCTCGGGGAGACCCAGTACTTC. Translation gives CASSESALGETQYF.

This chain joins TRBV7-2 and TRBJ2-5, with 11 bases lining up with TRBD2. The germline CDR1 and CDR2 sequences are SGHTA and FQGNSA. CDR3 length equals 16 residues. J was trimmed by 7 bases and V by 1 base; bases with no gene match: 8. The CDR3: CASSLDVAGGPWTQYF. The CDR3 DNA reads TGTGCCAGCAGCTTAGACGTAGCGGGGGGGCCGTGGACCCAGTACTTC.

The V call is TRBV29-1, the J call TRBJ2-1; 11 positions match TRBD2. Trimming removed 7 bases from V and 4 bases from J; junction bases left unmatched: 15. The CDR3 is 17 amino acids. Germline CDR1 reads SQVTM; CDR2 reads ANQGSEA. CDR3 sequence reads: CSGSRTSGGRLYNEQFF. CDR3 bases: TGCAGCGGCAGTCGAACTAGCGGGGGTCGATTATACAATGAGCAGTTCTTC.

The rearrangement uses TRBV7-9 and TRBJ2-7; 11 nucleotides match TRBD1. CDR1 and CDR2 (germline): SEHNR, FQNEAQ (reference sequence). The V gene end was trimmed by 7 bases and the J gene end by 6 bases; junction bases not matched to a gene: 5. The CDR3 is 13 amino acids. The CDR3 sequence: CASTGQGGPEQYF. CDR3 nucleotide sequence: TGTGCCAGCACGGGACAGGGGGGTCCCGAGCAGTACTTC.

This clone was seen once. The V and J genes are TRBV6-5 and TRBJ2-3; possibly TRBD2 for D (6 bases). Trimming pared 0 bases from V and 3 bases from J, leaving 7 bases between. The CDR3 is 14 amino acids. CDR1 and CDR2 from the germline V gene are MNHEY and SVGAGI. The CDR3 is CASSYSGRTDTQYF. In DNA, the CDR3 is TGTGCCAGCAGTTACTCGGGGAGGACAGATACGCAGTATTTT.

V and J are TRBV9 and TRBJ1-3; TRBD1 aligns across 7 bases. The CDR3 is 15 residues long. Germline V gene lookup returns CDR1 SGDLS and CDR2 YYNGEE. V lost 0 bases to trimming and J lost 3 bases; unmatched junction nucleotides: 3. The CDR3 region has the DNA TGTGCCAGCAGCGTAGAGACAGGGAGTGGAAACACCATATATTTT. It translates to CASSVETGSGNTIYF.

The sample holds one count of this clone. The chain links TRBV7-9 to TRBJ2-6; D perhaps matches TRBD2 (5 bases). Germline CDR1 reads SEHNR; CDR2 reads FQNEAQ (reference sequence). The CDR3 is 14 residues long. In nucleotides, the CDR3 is TGTGCGATCGGAGACTACTCTGGGGCCAACGTCCTGACTTTC. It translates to CAIGDYSGANVLTF.

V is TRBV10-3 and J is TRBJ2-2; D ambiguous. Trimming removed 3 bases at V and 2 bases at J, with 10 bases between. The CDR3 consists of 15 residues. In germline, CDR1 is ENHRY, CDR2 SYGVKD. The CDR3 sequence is CAISDPSSNTGELFF. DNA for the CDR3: TGTGCCATCAGTGACCCTTCTTCTAACACCGGGGAGCTGTTTTTT.

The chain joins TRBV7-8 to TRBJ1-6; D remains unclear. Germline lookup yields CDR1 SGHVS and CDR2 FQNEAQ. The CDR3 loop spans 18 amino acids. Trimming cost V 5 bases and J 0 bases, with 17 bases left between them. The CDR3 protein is CASSQTLTQSSYNSPLHF. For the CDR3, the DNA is TGTGCCAGCAGCCAGACACTTACCCAGAGCTCCTATAATTCACCCCTCCACTTT.

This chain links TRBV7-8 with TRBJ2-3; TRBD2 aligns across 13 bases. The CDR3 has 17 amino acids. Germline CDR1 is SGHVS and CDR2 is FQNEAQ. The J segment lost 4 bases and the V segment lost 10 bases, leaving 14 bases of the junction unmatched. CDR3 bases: TGTGCCATCGCGAGACTAGCGGGGGGATTCAACGCAGATACGCAGTATTTT. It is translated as CAIARLAGGFNADTQYF.

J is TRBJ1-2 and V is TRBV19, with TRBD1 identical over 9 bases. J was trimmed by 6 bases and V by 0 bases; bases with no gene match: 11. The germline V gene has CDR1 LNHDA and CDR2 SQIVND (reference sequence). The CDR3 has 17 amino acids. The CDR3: CASSIDPPGQGRDGYTF. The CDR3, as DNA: TGTGCCAGTAGTATAGACCCGCCGGGACAGGGACGCGATGGCTACACCTTC.

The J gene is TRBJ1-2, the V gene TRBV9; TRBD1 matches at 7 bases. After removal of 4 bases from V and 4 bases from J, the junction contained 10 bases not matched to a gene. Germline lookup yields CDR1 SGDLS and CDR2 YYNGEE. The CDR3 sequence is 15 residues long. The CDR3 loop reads CASSPSTGPTYGYTF. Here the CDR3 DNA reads TGTGCCAGCAGCCCCTCGACAGGGCCCACCTATGGCTACACCTTC.

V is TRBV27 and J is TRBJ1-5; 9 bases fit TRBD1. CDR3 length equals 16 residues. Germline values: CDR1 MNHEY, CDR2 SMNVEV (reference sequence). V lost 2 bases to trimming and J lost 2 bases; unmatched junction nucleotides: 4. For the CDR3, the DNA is TGTGCCAGCAGTTTAAATACAGGGGGCGGCAATCAGCCCCAGCATTTT. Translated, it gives CASSLNTGGGNQPQHF.

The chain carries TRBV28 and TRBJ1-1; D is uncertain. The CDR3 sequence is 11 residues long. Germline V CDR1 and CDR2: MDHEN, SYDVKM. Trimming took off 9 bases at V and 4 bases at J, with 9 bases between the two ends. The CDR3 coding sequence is TGTGCCAGTGAGGGAAGCACTGAAGCTTTCTTT. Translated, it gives CASEGSTEAFF.

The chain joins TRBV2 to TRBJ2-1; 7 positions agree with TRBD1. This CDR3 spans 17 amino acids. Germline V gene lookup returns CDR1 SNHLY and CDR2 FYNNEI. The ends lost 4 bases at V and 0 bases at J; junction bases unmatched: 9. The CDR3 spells CASSGGKGTDSYNEQFF. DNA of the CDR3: TGTGCCAGCAGTGGGGGTAAGGGGACAGACTCCTACAATGAGCAGTTCTTC.

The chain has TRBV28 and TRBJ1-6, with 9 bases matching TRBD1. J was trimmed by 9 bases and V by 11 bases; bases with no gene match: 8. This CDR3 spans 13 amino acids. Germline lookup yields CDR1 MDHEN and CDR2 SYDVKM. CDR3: CASRDRETSPLHF. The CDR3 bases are TGTGCCTCCCGGGACAGGGAGACTTCACCCCTCCACTTT. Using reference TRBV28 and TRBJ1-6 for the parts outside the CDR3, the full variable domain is DVKVTQSSRYLVKRTGEKVFLECVQDMDHENMFWYRQDPGLGLRLIYFSYDVKMKEKGDIPEGYSVSREKKERFSLILESASTNQTSMYLCASRDRETSPLHFGNGTRLTVT.

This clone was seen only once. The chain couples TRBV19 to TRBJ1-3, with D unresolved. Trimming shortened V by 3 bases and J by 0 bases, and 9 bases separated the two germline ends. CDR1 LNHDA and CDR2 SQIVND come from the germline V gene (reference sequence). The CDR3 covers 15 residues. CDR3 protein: CASSIMALSGNTIYF. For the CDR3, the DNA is TGTGCCAGTAGTATTATGGCACTCTCTGGAAACACCATATATTTT.

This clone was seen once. CDR3 in amino acids: CASSRLGSTNEKLFF. CDR3 bases: TGTGCCAGCAGCCGTTTGGGGTCGACTAATGAAAAACTGTTTTTT. This rearrangement joins TRBV5-5 to TRBJ1-4; D unresolved. Trimming stripped 4 bases from V and 2 bases from J, with 12 bases between. The CDR3 loop spans 15 amino acids. Looked up from germline, CDR1 is SGHKS and CDR2 is YYEKEE (reference sequence).

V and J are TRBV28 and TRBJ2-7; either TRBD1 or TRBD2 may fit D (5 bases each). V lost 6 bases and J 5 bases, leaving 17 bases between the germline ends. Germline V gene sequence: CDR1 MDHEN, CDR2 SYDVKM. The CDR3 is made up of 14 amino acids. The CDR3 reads CASRPDYRLDEQYF. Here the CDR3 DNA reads TGTGCCAGCAGGCCCGACTACAGGCTGGACGAGCAGTACTTC.